Below are 25 T cell receptor beta chains sequenced from a single sample in a study of T cell repertoires in cytomegalovirus infection. TCRdb fed the reads into MiXCR, producing one record per CDR3 protein. Of around 300,000 distinct CDR3 sequences in the sample, more than 8% were seen once. Sequencing was done on a sample of PBMCs. The source of these receptors is a human donor in good health (CMV status not recorded). Some clones in this sample may be carry-over from other donors' samples.

The chain employs TRBV5-4 and TRBJ2-2; TRBD2 is a possible D gene (5 bases). The CDR3 sequence is 15 residues long. V was clipped by 0 bases and J by 3 bases, with 9 bases between them. Germline assignment: CDR1 SGHNT and CDR2 YYREEE (reference sequence). The CDR3 sequence: CASSLVGLDTGELFF. CDR3 coding DNA: TGTGCCAGCAGCTTGGTTGGACTGGACACCGGGGAGCTGTTTTTT. Filled out from reference TRBV5-4 and TRBJ2-2, the complete variable domain reads ETGVTQSPTHLIKTRGQQVTLRCSSQSGHNTVSWYQQALGQGPQFIFQYYREEENGRGNFPPRFSGLQFPNYSSELNVNALELDDSALYLCASSLVGLDTGELFFGEGSRLTVL.

At least ten counts were recorded for this clonotype. The chain carries TRBV7-6 and TRBJ2-1, with TRBD2 matching over 11 bases. CDR3 size: 18 residues. CDR1 and CDR2 from the germline V gene are SGHVS and FNYEAQ. Trimming cost V 5 bases and J 0 bases; bases outside gene matches: 9. The CDR3 DNA sequence: TGTGCCAGCAGCATAACTAGCGGGGGCCCCGACTCCTACAATGAGCAGTTCTTC. Protein sequence: CASSITSGGPDSYNEQFF.

Many counts were recorded for this clonotype. The chain has TRBV7-9 and TRBJ1-6, with 11 bases fitting TRBD1. CDR1 and CDR2 (germline): SEHNR, FQNEAQ (reference sequence). Trimming took 4 bases from V and 10 from J; bases not matched to a gene: 9. CDR3 length equals 16 residues. CDR3 in amino acids: CASSSPGTGGMSPLHF. The CDR3 DNA follows: TGTGCCAGCAGCTCGCCTGGGACAGGGGGTATGTCACCCCTCCACTTT.

The table lists this clonotype with a few counts. The chain joins TRBV7-9 to TRBJ1-2; a weak D match, TRBD1 (6 bases). Germline CDR1 reads SEHNR; CDR2 reads FQNEAQ (reference sequence). This CDR3 has 15 amino acids. Trimming cost V 5 bases and J 4 bases, with 17 bases left between them. This CDR3 is CASSPGTGSTYGYTF. CDR3 bases: TGTGCCAGCAGCCCCGGAACAGGGTCAACCTATGGCTACACCTTC.

This sequence joins TRBV12-3 or TRBV12-4 and TRBJ2-3, with D unresolved. This CDR3 has 16 amino acids. With 6 bases removed from V and 1 base from J, the gap between germline ends came to 17 bases. The CDR3 nucleotides read TGTGCCAGCAGATTGTCTTCGGACGGTGGCACAGATACGCAGTATTTT. It translates to CASRLSSDGGTDTQYF.

At least ten counts were recorded for this clonotype. V is TRBV28 and J is TRBJ2-1, with unresolved D. V was clipped by 3 bases and J by 8 bases, with 17 bases between them. Germline loops: CDR1 MDHEN, CDR2 SYDVKM. This CDR3 contains 15 residues. Here the CDR3 DNA reads TGTGCCAGCAGTTTGGGTCTACTCGATCGGGATGAGCAGTTCTTC. Residues: CASSLGLLDRDEQFF.

This clonotype appeared many times. The chain recombines TRBV7-2 with TRBJ2-5; D remains ambiguous. Per germline, CDR1 SGHTA and CDR2 FQGNSA. This CDR3 region has 12 residues. V lost 6 bases, J lost 4 bases, and 9 bases lay in between. As DNA, the CDR3 is TGTGCCAGCAGTGCAGGCGGAGAGACCCAGTACTTC. Protein: CASSAGGETQYF.

The sample holds many counts of this clonotype. This chain connects TRBV7-2 to TRBJ1-1, with a weak D call TRBD1 (5 bases). Germline V CDR1 and CDR2: SGHTA, FQGNSA. The germline V and J ends were trimmed by 0 bases and 5 bases, with 16 bases remaining between them. The CDR3 consists of 16 residues. The CDR3 loop is CASSLAQGRGGTEAFF. The DNA for the CDR3 is TGTGCCAGCAGCTTAGCGCAGGGTAGAGGTGGGACTGAAGCTTTCTTT. Variable domain in full (rest from reference TRBV7-2 and TRBJ1-1): GAGVSQSPSNKVTEKGKDVELRCDPISGHTALYWYRQSLGQGLEFLIYFQGNSAPDKSGLPSDRFSAERTGGSVSTLTIQRTQQEDSAVYLCASSLAQGRGGTEAFFGQGTRLTVV.

This clonotype has only a few counts. This chain connects TRBV7-3 to TRBJ2-2, with a possible D match to TRBD1 (6 bases). Germline assignment: CDR1 SGHTA and CDR2 FQGTGA. Trimming pared 4 bases from V and 2 bases from J, leaving 17 bases between. The CDR3 has 17 residues. CDR3 sequence: CASSSHLGAYNTGELFF. The CDR3 DNA is TGTGCCAGCAGCTCCCATTTGGGGGCGTATAACACCGGGGAGCTGTTTTTT.

The V call is TRBV7-4, the J call TRBJ1-1; 7 nucleotides match TRBD1. The germline gives CDR1 SGHVT, CDR2 SQSDAQ. This CDR3 is 14 amino acids long. V dropped 2 bases and J dropped 4; count of bases not matched to a gene: 4. The CDR3 nucleotides are TGTGCCAGCAGCTTACAGGGGGTGAGCACTGAAGCTTTCTTT. This gives the protein CASSLQGVSTEAFF.

As to this clonotype: A much larger clone is a single base away; this may be a read error. The chain links TRBV24-1 to TRBJ2-3, with a possible D match to TRBD1 (5 bases). Trimming cost V 9 bases and J 0 bases, with 12 bases left between them. CDR1 is KGHDR, CDR2 SFDVKD, per germline. This CDR3 spans 14 amino acids. DNA for the CDR3: TGTGCCACCGAGTGGGGCACTAGCACAGATACGCAGTATTTT. This encodes CATEWGTSTDTQYF.

Note on this clonotype: A read error may produce the germline difference seen at one junction end. V is TRBV20-1 and J is TRBJ2-2; TRBD2 aligns across 8 bases. CDR1 is DFQATT, CDR2 SNEGSKA, per germline (reference sequence). The CDR3 length is 16 residues. The CDR3 DNA reads as TGCACTGCTAGAAAATTAGCGGGGTCGAACACCGGGGAGCTGTTTTTT. This encodes CTARKLAGSNTGELFF.

Only a few counts were recorded for this clonotype. This chain connects TRBV3-1 to TRBJ1-3, with D hard to call. This CDR3 has 15 amino acids. V gave up 4 bases and J gave up 0 bases, with 10 bases separating them. Germline CDR1 and CDR2: LGHDT and YNNKEL (reference sequence). CDR3 in DNA: TGTGCCAGCAGCCTTACAGCGATCTCTGGAAACACCATATATTTT. As protein: CASSLTAISGNTIYF.

This clonotype was recorded a few times. The CDR3 DNA reads TGTGCCAGCAGCTCAACCGGGGGGCGGTACAATGAGCAGTTCTTC. It specifies CASSSTGGRYNEQFF. V and J are TRBV7-2 and TRBJ2-1; TRBD2 is a possible D gene (7 bases). Trimming left V 4 bases short and J 4 bases short, with 14 bases between. The CDR3 length is 15 residues. CDR1 SGHTA and CDR2 FQGNSA come from the germline V gene.

This clonotype was observed at least ten times. The rearrangement uses TRBV19 and TRBJ2-3; TRBD2 matches at 9 bases. The trim removed 6 bases at V and 4 bases at J, leaving 2 bases unmatched. The CDR3 extends over 13 amino acids. CDR1 and CDR2 (germline): LNHDA, SQIVND (reference sequence). CDR3 amino acids: CASRRTSADTQYF. CDR3 nucleotide sequence: TGTGCCAGTAGGCGGACTAGCGCAGATACGCAGTATTTT.

This clonotype appeared many times. The gene calls are TRBV7-8 and TRBJ1-1; 9 bases map to TRBD1. Trimming took 6 bases from V and 1 from J; bases not matched to a gene: 3. The germline gives CDR1 SGHVS, CDR2 FQNEAQ. This CDR3 is 14 amino acids long. CDR3 residues: CASSTTGGNTEAFF. CDR3 nucleotide sequence: TGTGCCAGCAGTACGACAGGGGGGAACACTGAAGCTTTCTTT.

Ten or more counts support this clonotype. J is TRBJ2-1 and V is TRBV12-5; D is unclear. CDR3 size: 17 residues. Germline V CDR1 and CDR2: LGHNT, FRNRAP. Deletions cut 2 bases from V and 0 bases from J, with 14 bases between. The chain's CDR3 is CASGLRPSAGSYNEQFF. The DNA for the CDR3 is TGTGCTAGTGGTTTGCGGCCATCAGCTGGCTCCTACAATGAGCAGTTCTTC.

This chain joins TRBV20-1 and TRBJ2-7, with 11 positions matching TRBD2. CDR1 DFQATT and CDR2 SNEGSKA come from the germline V gene (reference sequence). V gave up 0 bases and J gave up 1 base; unmatched junction bases: 2. This CDR3 region has 15 residues. The CDR3 sequence is CSARDPSGRSYEQYF. The CDR3 DNA reads as TGCAGTGCTAGAGATCCTAGCGGGAGGTCCTACGAGCAGTACTTC.

This clonotype was observed a handful of times. The chain links TRBV11-2 to TRBJ2-1; D is uncertain. This CDR3 is 15 amino acids long. The V and J ends lost 2 bases and 4 bases respectively, with 12 bases between them. Per germline, CDR1 SGHAT and CDR2 FQNNGV. The CDR3: CASSLQLLLYNEQFF. CDR3 DNA: TGTGCCAGCAGCTTACAGCTTTTGTTATACAATGAGCAGTTCTTC.

V is TRBV28 and J is TRBJ1-2; no definite D call. Looked up from germline, CDR1 is MDHEN and CDR2 is SYDVKM. The CDR3 extends over 13 amino acids. Trimming took off 5 bases at V and 1 base at J, with 8 bases between the two ends. CDR3 sequence (DNA): TGTGCCAGCAGTCCCCGGGATAACTATGGCTACACCTTC. Its protein is CASSPRDNYGYTF.

This clonotype was recorded many times. V and J are TRBV7-3 and TRBJ2-1; D possibly uses TRBD1 or TRBD2 (5 bases each). This CDR3 is 16 amino acids long. V lost 1 base, J lost 12 bases, and 22 bases lay in between. Per the germline V gene, CDR1 is SGHTA and CDR2 is FQGTGA. The CDR3 spells CASSLKGQGPAGGQFF. In DNA form, the CDR3 reads TGTGCCAGCAGCTTAAAGGGGCAGGGACCTGCAGGTGGGCAGTTCTTC.

This clonotype was seen ten or more times. The V gene is TRBV7-6, the J gene TRBJ2-7; D uncertain. CDR3 length: 13 amino acids. The germline V gene encodes CDR1 SGHVS and CDR2 FNYEAQ. V lost 2 bases and J 3 bases, leaving 8 bases between the germline ends. The CDR3 region has the DNA TGTGCCAGCAGCTTAAAAGACGGCTACGAGCAGTACTTC. Protein product: CASSLKDGYEQYF.

This clonotype was counted ten times or more. The rearrangement joins TRBV7-8 to TRBJ2-3; D is undetermined. Trimming left V 1 base short and J 2 bases short, with 7 bases between. In germline, CDR1 is SGHVS, CDR2 FQNEAQ. This CDR3 region has 14 residues. CDR3 DNA sequence: TGTGCCAGCAGCTTAGGACACAACACAGATACGCAGTATTTT. Protein product: CASSLGHNTDTQYF.

This clonotype was detected only a few times. Given a much more abundant clone one base away, this may be a read error. The chain links TRBV3-1 to TRBJ2-2; 8 bases are shared with TRBD2. Per germline, CDR1 LGHDT and CDR2 YNNKEL (reference sequence). This CDR3 region has 15 residues. V shed 4 bases, J shed 0 bases, and the junction held 1 base outside the gene matches. CDR3 bases: TGTGCCAGCAGCCCGGGACTAGCGAACACCGGGGAGCTGTTTTTT. Translated, it gives CASSPGLANTGELFF.

A few counts support this clonotype. The CDR3 region is CATSRDPSPNYGYTF. In DNA, the CDR3 is TGTGCCACCAGCAGAGATCCGTCGCCTAACTATGGCTACACCTTC. The chain employs TRBV15 and TRBJ1-2; unclear D gene. Trimming removed 0 bases from V and 0 bases from J, with 8 bases in between. Germline CDR1 and CDR2: LNHNV and YYDKDF (reference sequence). CDR3 length equals 15 residues.